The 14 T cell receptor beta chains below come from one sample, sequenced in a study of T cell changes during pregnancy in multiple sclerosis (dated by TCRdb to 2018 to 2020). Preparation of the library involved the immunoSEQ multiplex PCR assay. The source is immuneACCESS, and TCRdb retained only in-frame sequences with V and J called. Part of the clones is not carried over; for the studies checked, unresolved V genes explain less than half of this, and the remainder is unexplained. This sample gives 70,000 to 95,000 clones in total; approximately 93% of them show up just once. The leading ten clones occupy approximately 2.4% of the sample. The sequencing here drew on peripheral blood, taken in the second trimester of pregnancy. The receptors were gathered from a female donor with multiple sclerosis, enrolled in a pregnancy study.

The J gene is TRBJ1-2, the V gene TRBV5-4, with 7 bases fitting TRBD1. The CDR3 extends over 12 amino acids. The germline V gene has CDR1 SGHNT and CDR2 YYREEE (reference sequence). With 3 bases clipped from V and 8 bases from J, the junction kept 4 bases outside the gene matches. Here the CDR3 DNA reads TGTGCCAGCAGCTCAGGGACAGAAGGCTACACCTTC. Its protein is CASSSGTEGYTF. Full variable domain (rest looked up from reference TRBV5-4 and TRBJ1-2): ETGVTQSPTHLIKTRGQQVTLRCSSQSGHNTVSWYQQALGQGPQFIFQYYREEENGRGNFPPRFSGLQFPNYSSELNVNALELDDSALYLCASSSGTEGYTFGSGTRLTVV.

DNA for the CDR3: TGTGCCAGCAGCTTAGTTCCGGGAGCAAACCTCGCCACAGATACGCAGTATTTT. Translated: CASSLVPGANLATDTQYF. The chain carries TRBV7-8 and TRBJ2-3; maybe TRBD2 (6 bases). Germline values: CDR1 SGHVS, CDR2 FQNEAQ. The length of the CDR3 is 18 residues. Trimming removed 1 base at V and 2 bases at J, with 19 bases between.

CDR3 DNA: TGTGCCAGCAGTAATCAGGGTCAAGAGACCCAGTACTTC. As protein: CASSNQGQETQYF. The chain combines TRBV7-9 with TRBJ2-5; tentatively, D is TRBD1 (5 bases). V was shortened by 6 bases and J by 2 bases, with 10 bases between the two germline ends. This CDR3 comprises 13 residues. Germline CDR1 is SEHNR and CDR2 is FQNEAQ (reference sequence).

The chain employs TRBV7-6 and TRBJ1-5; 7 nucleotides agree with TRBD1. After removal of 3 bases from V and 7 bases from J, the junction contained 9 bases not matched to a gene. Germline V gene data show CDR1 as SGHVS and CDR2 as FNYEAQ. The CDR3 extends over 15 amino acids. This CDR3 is CASSLATGLGQPQHF. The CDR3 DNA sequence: TGTGCCAGCAGCTTGGCGACAGGGCTAGGACAGCCCCAGCATTTT.

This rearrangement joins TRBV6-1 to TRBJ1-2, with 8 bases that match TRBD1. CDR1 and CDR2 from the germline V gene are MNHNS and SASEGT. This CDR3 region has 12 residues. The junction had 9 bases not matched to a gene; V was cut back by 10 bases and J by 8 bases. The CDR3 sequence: CAIPDRVGGYTF. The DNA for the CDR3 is TGTGCCATCCCGGACAGGGTAGGCGGCTACACCTTC.

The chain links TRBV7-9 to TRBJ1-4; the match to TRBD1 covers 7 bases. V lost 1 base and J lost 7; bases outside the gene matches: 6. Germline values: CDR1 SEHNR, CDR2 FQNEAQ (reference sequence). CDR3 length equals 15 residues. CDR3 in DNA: TGTGCCAGCAGCTTAGGCAGGGACAGCAGTGAAAAACTGTTTTTT. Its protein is CASSLGRDSSEKLFF.

In DNA form, the CDR3 reads TGTGCCAGCAGCCAGGGCTTAGGGGGGCAGTTCTTC. This encodes CASSQGLGGQFF. The rearrangement links TRBV4-2 to TRBJ2-1; tentatively, D is TRBD1 (6 bases). V was cut by 3 bases and J by 12 bases, with 12 bases left in between. This CDR3 region has 12 residues. Germline values: CDR1 LGHNA, CDR2 YNFKEQ.

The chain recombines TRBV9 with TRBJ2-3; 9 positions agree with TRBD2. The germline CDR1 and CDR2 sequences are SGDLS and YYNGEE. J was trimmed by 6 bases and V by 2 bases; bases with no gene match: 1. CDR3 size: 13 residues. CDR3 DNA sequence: TGTGCCAGCAGCGTCCTAGCGGGGGATACGCAGTATTTT. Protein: CASSVLAGDTQYF.

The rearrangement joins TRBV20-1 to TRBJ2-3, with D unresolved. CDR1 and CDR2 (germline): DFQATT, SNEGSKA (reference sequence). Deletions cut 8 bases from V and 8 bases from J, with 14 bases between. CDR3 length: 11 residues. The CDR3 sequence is CSPHVDSTQYF. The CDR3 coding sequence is TGCAGTCCTCACGTTGACTCTACGCAGTATTTT.

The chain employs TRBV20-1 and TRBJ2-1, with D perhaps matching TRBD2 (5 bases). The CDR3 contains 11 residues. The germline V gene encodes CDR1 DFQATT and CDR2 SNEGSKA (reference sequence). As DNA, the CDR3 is TGCACCCTACTAGTTCCCAATGAGCAGTTCTTC. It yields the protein CTLLVPNEQFF.

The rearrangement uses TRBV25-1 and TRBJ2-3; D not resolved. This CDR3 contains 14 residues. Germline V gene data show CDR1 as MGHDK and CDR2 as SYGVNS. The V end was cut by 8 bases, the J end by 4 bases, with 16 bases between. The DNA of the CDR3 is TGTGCCAGCCGCAACGCCAAGCAATCAGATACGCAGTATTTT. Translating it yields CASRNAKQSDTQYF.

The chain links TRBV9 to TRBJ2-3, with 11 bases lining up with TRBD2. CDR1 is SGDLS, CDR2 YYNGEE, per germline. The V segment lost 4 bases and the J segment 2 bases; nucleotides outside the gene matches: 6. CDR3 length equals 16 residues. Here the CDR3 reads CASSLGTSGYTDTQYF. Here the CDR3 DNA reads TGTGCCAGCAGCCTCGGGACTAGCGGTTACACAGATACGCAGTATTTT.

The CDR3 spells CASSIGSGLRGAYNEQFF. The DNA for the CDR3 is TGTGCCAGTAGTATTGGGAGCGGGCTGCGAGGGGCCTACAATGAGCAGTTCTTC. The rearrangement uses TRBV19 and TRBJ2-1; maybe TRBD2 (6 bases). The CDR3 length is 18 residues. Germline V CDR1 and CDR2: LNHDA, SQIVND (reference sequence). Trimming pared 3 bases from V and 2 bases from J, leaving 20 bases between.

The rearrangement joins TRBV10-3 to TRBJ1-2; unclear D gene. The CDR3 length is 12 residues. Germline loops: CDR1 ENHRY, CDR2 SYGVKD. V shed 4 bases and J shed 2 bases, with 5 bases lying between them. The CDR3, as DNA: TGTGCCATCAGTGTCTTGAACTATGGCTACACCTTC. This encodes CAISVLNYGYTF.